This is a list of T cell receptor beta chains from one sample in a study of spatial heterogeneity in lung cancer. In TCRdb, the 5' RACE reads were re-called with MiXCR into one record per CDR3 protein. This table holds about 120,000 distinct CDR3 sequences, 9% to 15% found once. The sequencing used PBMCs, collected at follow-up. These receptor sequences come from a male donor with early-stage non-small cell lung cancer. The CDR3 runs from the conserved cysteine through the conserved F or W. D genes are given only for firm matches. Part of the rows lack a size; the others show once, few, many or a class for expanded clones.

CDR3aa: CSVFTGGSLGYTF
CDR3nt: TGCAGCGTGTTCACCGGGGGCTCTCTAGGCTACACCTTC
v_gene: TRBV29-1
abundance: few
d_gene: NA
j_gene: TRBJ1-2

CDR3aa: CASSLTRGLNTEAFF
CDR3nt: TGTGCCAGCAGTTTAACTCGGGGATTGAACACTGAAGCTTTCTTT
v_gene: TRBV12-3/TRBV12-4
abundance: many
d_gene: NA
j_gene: TRBJ1-1

CDR3aa: CASSRLSYEQYF
CDR3nt: TGTGCCAGCAGCCGCTTATCCTACGAGCAGTACTTC
v_gene: TRBV7-9
abundance: NA
d_gene: NA
j_gene: TRBJ2-7

CDR3aa: CSVEDRTGGNTEAFF
CDR3nt: TGCAGCGTTGAAGATCGGACAGGGGGGAACACTGAAGCTTTCTTT
v_gene: TRBV29-1
abundance: many
d_gene: TRBD1
j_gene: TRBJ1-1

CDR3aa: CASSVDSFSYEQYF
CDR3nt: TGTGCCAGCAGCGTAGACTCCTTCTCCTACGAGCAGTACTTC
v_gene: TRBV9
abundance: many
d_gene: NA
j_gene: TRBJ2-7

CDR3aa: CASSLTGVEQPQHF
CDR3nt: TGTGCCAGCAGCCTTACAGGGGTGGAGCAGCCCCAGCATTTT
v_gene: TRBV5-5
abundance: many
d_gene: TRBD1
j_gene: TRBJ1-5

CDR3aa: CSASFRVGETQYF
CDR3nt: TGCAGTGCTAGTTTCAGGGTGGGAGAGACCCAGTACTTC
v_gene: TRBV20-1
abundance: few
d_gene: NA
j_gene: TRBJ2-5

CDR3aa: CASSGEVGLRGRTGELFF
CDR3nt: TGTGCCAGCAGCGGAGAGGTGGGGTTGAGGGGACGTACCGGGGAGCTGTTTTTT
v_gene: TRBV9
abundance: few
d_gene: NA
j_gene: TRBJ2-2

CDR3aa: CASSQRDRGGPDTQYF
CDR3nt: TGTGCCAGCAGCCAGAGGGACAGGGGAGGACCAGATACGCAGTATTTT
v_gene: TRBV7-9
abundance: many
d_gene: TRBD1
j_gene: TRBJ2-3

CDR3aa: CASSPLGGSQETQYF
CDR3nt: TGTGCCAGCAGCCCACTAGGCGGATCCCAAGAGACCCAGTACTTC
v_gene: TRBV7-8
abundance: many
d_gene: NA
j_gene: TRBJ2-5

CDR3aa: CASSQKRSTEAFF
CDR3nt: TGTGCCAGCAGCCAAAAGAGAAGCACTGAAGCTTTCTTT
v_gene: TRBV3-1
abundance: few
d_gene: NA
j_gene: TRBJ1-1

CDR3aa: CASSLRGQETQYF
CDR3nt: TGTGCCAGCAGCTTGAGGGGGCAAGAGACCCAGTACTTC
v_gene: TRBV7-9
abundance: NA
d_gene: NA
j_gene: TRBJ2-5

CDR3aa: CASATGTGHYEQYF
CDR3nt: TGCGCCAGCGCAACCGGGACAGGCCACTACGAGCAGTACTTC
v_gene: TRBV23-1
abundance: few
d_gene: TRBD1
j_gene: TRBJ2-7

CDR3aa: CASSRQGAEYGYTF
CDR3nt: TGTGCCAGCAGCCGACAGGGGGCAGAGTATGGCTACACCTTC
v_gene: TRBV7-9
abundance: many
d_gene: TRBD1
j_gene: TRBJ1-2

CDR3aa: CASSLVGTGISSYEQYF
CDR3nt: TGTGCCAGCAGCTTAGTTGGGACAGGGATCAGCTCCTACGAGCAGTACTTC
v_gene: TRBV7-9
abundance: many
d_gene: TRBD1
j_gene: TRBJ2-7